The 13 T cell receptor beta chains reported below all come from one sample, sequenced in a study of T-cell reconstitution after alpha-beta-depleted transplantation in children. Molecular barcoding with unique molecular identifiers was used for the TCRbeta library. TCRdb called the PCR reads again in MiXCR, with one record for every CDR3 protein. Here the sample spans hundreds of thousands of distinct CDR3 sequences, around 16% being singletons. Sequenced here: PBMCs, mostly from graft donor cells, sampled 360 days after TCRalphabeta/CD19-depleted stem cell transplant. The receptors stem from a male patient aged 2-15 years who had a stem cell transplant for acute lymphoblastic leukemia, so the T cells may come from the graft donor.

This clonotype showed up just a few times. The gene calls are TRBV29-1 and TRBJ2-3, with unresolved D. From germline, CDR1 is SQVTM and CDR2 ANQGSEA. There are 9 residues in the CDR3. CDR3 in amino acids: CRNTDTQYF. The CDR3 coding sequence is TGCAGAAACACAGATACGCAGTATTTT.

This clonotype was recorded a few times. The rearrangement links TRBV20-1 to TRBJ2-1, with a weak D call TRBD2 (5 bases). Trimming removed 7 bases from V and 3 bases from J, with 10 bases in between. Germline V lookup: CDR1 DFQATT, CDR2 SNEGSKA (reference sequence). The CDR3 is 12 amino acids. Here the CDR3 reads CSVGGSYNEQFF. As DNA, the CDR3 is TGCAGTGTAGGTGGGAGCTACAATGAGCAGTTCTTC.

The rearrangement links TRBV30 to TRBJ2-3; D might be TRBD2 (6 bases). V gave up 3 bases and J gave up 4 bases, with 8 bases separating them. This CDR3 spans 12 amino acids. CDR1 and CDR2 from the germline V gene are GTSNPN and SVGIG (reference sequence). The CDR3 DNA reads TGTGCCTGGAGGGGAGGTGCAGATACGCAGTATTTT. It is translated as CAWRGGADTQYF.

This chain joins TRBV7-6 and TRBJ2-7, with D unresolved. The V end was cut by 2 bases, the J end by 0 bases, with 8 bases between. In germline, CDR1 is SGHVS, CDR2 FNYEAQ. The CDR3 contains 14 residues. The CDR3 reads CASSLTQSSYEQYF. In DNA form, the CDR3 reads TGTGCCAGCAGCTTAACACAGAGCTCCTACGAGCAGTACTTC.

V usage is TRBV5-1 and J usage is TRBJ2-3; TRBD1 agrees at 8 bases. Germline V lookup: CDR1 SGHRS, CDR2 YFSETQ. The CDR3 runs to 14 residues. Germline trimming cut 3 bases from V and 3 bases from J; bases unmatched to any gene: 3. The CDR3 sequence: CASSSRTGTDTQYF. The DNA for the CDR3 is TGCGCCAGCAGCTCAAGGACAGGGACAGATACGCAGTATTTT.

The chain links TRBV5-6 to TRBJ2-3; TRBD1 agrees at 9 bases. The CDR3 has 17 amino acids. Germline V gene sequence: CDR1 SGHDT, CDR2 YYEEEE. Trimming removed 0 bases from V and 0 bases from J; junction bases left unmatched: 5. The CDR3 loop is CASSLAVGTGSTDTQYF. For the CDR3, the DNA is TGTGCCAGCAGCTTGGCCGTCGGGACAGGGAGCACAGATACGCAGTATTTT.

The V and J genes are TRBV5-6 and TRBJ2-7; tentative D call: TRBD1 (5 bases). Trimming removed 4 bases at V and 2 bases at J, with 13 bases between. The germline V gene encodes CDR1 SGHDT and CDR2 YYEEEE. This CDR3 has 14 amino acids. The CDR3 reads CASSRFREPYEQYF. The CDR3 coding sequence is TGTGCCAGCAGCCGGTTCAGGGAACCCTACGAGCAGTACTTC. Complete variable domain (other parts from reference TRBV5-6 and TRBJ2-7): DAGVTQSPTHLIKTRGQQVTLRCSPKSGHDTVSWYQQALGQGPQFIFQYYEEEERQRGNFPDRFSGHQFPNYSSELNVNALLLGDSALYLCASSRFREPYEQYFGPGTRLTVT.

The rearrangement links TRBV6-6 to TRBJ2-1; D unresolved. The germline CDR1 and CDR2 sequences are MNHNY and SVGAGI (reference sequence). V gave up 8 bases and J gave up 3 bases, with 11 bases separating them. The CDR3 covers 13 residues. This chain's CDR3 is CASLKDGYNEQFF. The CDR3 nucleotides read TGTGCCAGCCTGAAGGACGGCTACAATGAGCAGTTCTTC.

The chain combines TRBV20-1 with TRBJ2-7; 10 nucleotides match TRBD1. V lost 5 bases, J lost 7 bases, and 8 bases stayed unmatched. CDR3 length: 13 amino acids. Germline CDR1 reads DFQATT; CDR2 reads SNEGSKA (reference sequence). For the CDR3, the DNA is TGCAGTGCTCCGGGACAGGGGTCCTTGGAGCAGTACTTC. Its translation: CSAPGQGSLEQYF.

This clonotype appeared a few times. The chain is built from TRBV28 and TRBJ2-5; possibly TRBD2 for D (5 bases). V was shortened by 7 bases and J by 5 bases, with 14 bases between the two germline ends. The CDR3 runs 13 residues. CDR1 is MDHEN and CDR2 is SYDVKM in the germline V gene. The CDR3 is CASIYPGGETQYF. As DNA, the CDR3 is TGTGCCAGCATCTACCCAGGCGGGGAGACCCAGTACTTC.

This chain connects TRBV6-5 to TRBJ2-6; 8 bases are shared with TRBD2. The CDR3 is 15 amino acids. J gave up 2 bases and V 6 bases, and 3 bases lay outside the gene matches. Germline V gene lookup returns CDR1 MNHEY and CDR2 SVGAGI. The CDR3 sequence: CASSPGGAGANVLTF. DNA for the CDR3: TGTGCCAGCAGCCCGGGGGGGGCTGGGGCCAACGTCCTGACTTTC.

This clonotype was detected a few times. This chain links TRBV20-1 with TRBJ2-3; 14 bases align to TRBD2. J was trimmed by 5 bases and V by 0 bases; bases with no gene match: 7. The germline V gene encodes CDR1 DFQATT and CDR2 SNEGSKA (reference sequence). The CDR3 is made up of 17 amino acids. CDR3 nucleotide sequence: TGCAGTGCTAGAGATATAGGGACTAGCGGGAGTGTAGATACGCAGTATTTT. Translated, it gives CSARDIGTSGSVDTQYF.

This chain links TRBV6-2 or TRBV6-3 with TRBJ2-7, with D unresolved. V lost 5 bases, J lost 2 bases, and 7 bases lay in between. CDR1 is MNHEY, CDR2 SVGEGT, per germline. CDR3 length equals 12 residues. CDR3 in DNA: TGTGCCAGCAGTGAGCCAACCTACGAGCAGTACTTC. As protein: CASSEPTYEQYF.